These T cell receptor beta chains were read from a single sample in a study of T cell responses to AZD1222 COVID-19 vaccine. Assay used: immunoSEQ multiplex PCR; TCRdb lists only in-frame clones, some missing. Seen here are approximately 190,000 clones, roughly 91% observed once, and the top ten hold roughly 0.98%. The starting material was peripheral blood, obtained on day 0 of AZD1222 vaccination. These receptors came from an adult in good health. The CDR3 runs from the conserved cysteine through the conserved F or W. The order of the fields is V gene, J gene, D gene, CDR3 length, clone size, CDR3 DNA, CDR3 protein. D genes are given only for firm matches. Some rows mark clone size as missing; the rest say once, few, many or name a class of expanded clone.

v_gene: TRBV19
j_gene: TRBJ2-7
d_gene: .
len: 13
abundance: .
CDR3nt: TGTGCCAGTAGTATCCAATCCTCCTACGAGCAGTACTTC
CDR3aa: CASSIQSSYEQYF

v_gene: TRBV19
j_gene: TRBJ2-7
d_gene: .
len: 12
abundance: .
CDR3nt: TGTGCCAGTAGGGCGCCCAAGGGTGAGCAGTACTTC
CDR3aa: CASRAPKGEQYF

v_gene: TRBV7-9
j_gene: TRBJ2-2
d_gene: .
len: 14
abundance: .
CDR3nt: TGTGCCAGCAGCTCCCACCTGGCGACCGGGGAGCTGTTTTTT
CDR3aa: CASSSHLATGELFF

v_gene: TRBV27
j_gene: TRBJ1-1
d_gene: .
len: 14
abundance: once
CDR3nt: TGTGCCAGCAGTTTAAGTCGGACCCCCCTTGAAGCTTTCTTT
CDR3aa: CASSLSRTPLEAFF

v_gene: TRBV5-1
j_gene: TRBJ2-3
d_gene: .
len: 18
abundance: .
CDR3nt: TGCGCCAGCAGCGCGTCGGGGACTCCAGCCGGGGTAAGAGATACGCAGTATTTT
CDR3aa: CASSASGTPAGVRDTQYF

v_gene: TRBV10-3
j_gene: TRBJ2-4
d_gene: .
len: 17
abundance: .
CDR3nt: TGTGCCATCAGTGTTGAAAAAGAGGGCGTAGCCAAAAACATTCAGTACTTC
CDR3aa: CAISVEKEGVAKNIQYF

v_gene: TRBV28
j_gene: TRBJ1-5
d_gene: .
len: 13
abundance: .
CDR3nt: TGTGCCAGCAGTTCGGACGGAAATCAGCCCCAGCATTTT
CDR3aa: CASSSDGNQPQHF

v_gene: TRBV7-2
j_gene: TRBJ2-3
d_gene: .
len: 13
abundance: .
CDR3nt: TGTGCCAGCAGCTCGGGTCACACAGATACGCAGTATTTT
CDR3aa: CASSSGHTDTQYF

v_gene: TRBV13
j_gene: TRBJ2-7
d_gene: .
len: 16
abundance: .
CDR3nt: TGTGCCAGCAGGGCCACCCACTCAGCCGGACTCCCCCAGCAGTACTTC
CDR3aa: CASRATHSAGLPQQYF

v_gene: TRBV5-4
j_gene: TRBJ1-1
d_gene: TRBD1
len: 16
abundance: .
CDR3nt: TGTGCCAGCAGCCGGCCAGACAGGGGGCAAGACACTGAAGCTTTCTTT
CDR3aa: CASSRPDRGQDTEAFF

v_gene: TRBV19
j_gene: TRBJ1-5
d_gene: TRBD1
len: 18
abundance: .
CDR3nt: TGTGCCAGTAGTCATCAGACAGGGGAAACATGGGGCAATCAGCCCCAGCATTTT
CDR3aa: CASSHQTGETWGNQPQHF

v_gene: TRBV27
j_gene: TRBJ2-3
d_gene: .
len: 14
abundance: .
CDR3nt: TGTGCCAGCAGTTTAATGGGGTACACAGATACGCAGTATTTT
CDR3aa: CASSLMGYTDTQYF

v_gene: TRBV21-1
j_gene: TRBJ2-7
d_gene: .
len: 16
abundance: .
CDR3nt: TGTGCCAGCAGCACTCATCCCCGCCAGGTCTCCTACGAGCAGTACTTC
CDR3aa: CASSTHPRQVSYEQYF